Listed below are T cell receptor beta chains from one sample, sequenced in a study of blood T cells in healthy people across ages. MiXCR, run by TCRdb on the 5' RACE reads, gives a single entry per CDR3 protein. The repertoire holds hundreds of thousands of distinct CDR3 sequences, roughly 50% seen once, with around a third in the top ten. Input material: blood. Receptors were obtained from a woman aged 55-75 years in good health. CDR3s include the opening cysteine and the closing phenylalanine or tryptophan. The size of a clone is reported for some rows only, either as once, few or many, or as a class for expanded clones.

abundance: NA
j_gene: TRBJ2-1
v_gene: TRBV6-1
CDR3aa: CASSDPQGAITYNEQFF

abundance: NA
j_gene: TRBJ2-1
v_gene: TRBV7-9
CDR3aa: CASSPLQGADNEQFF

abundance: NA
j_gene: TRBJ2-1
v_gene: TRBV7-3
CDR3aa: CASSLRGVAGGPYNEQFF

abundance: NA
j_gene: TRBJ1-4
v_gene: TRBV28
CDR3aa: CASMGSATNEKLFF

abundance: few
j_gene: TRBJ1-2
v_gene: TRBV12-3/TRBV12-4
CDR3aa: CASTLIGLYGYTF

abundance: NA
j_gene: TRBJ1-6
v_gene: TRBV2
CDR3aa: CASSLTGKNSPLHF

abundance: few
j_gene: TRBJ2-7
v_gene: TRBV4-2
CDR3aa: CASSNRTSGRRSNEQYF

abundance: NA
j_gene: TRBJ2-5
v_gene: TRBV2
CDR3aa: CASSGWAQETQYF

abundance: NA
j_gene: TRBJ2-7
v_gene: TRBV7-9
CDR3aa: CASRRDKASYEQYF

abundance: NA
j_gene: TRBJ2-7
v_gene: TRBV20-1
CDR3aa: CSASGPSYEQYF

abundance: many
j_gene: TRBJ2-7
v_gene: TRBV5-1
CDR3aa: CASRPGQEFEVYNEQYF

abundance: once
j_gene: TRBJ1-1
v_gene: TRBV28
CDR3aa: CASTPGRGIFDTEAFF

abundance: many
j_gene: TRBJ1-5
v_gene: TRBV4-2
CDR3aa: CASSQEQNHNQPQHF

abundance: NA
j_gene: TRBJ2-7
v_gene: TRBV4-2
CDR3aa: CASSHPSGRYEQYF

abundance: NA
j_gene: TRBJ2-1
v_gene: TRBV25-1
CDR3aa: CASSVLAGGPPVDEQFF

abundance: NA
j_gene: TRBJ1-6
v_gene: TRBV9
CDR3aa: CASSEGQSYNSPLHF

abundance: NA
j_gene: NA
v_gene: TRBV10-3
CDR3aa: CAITTGTNNEQYF

abundance: few
j_gene: TRBJ2-5
v_gene: TRBV20-1
CDR3aa: CSARVVGPYQETQYF

abundance: many
j_gene: TRBJ2-1
v_gene: TRBV7-2
CDR3aa: CASRPARQGGRNEQFF

abundance: NA
j_gene: TRBJ1-2
v_gene: TRBV20-1
CDR3aa: CSAPRVGQGVGYTF

abundance: NA
j_gene: TRBJ2-5
v_gene: TRBV12-3/TRBV12-4
CDR3aa: CASSTGTGVKETQYF

abundance: few
j_gene: TRBJ2-1
v_gene: TRBV29-1
CDR3aa: CSADPGQGTPEQFF

abundance: NA
j_gene: TRBJ2-1
v_gene: TRBV4-2
CDR3aa: CASSQDITKTYNEQFF

abundance: NA
j_gene: TRBJ2-7
v_gene: TRBV20-1
CDR3aa: CSAPRGTVYEQYF

abundance: NA
j_gene: TRBJ2-3
v_gene: TRBV6-4
CDR3aa: CASSDGTTTDTQYF

abundance: few
j_gene: TRBJ2-7
v_gene: TRBV2
CDR3aa: CASSDRGAGGLHEQYF

abundance: few
j_gene: TRBJ1-2
v_gene: TRBV2
CDR3aa: CASILRGDGYTF

abundance: few
j_gene: TRBJ1-6
v_gene: TRBV20-1
CDR3aa: CSAKGDGRDNSPLHF

abundance: NA
j_gene: TRBJ1-2
v_gene: TRBV28
CDR3aa: CASSTSRQGYTF

abundance: NA
j_gene: TRBJ2-5
v_gene: TRBV5-6
CDR3aa: CASSPGPVQETQYF

abundance: many
j_gene: TRBJ2-3
v_gene: TRBV15
CDR3aa: CATSRDWGGKGTDTQYF

abundance: few
j_gene: TRBJ1-2
v_gene: TRBV20-1
CDR3aa: CSAYDNYGYTF

abundance: NA
j_gene: TRBJ2-4
v_gene: TRBV5-6
CDR3aa: CASSGRMTAKNIQYF

abundance: NA
j_gene: TRBJ2-1
v_gene: TRBV28
CDR3aa: CASKGTSGYNEQFF

abundance: NA
j_gene: TRBJ2-3
v_gene: TRBV28
CDR3aa: CASSSSGTTDTQYF

abundance: NA
j_gene: TRBJ2-1
v_gene: TRBV5-1
CDR3aa: CASSLGLGTSLNEQFF

abundance: few
j_gene: TRBJ2-1
v_gene: TRBV14
CDR3aa: CASSPRDISQGYNEQFF

abundance: NA
j_gene: NA
v_gene: TRBV7-3
CDR3aa: CASSFQGGPTSEQYF

abundance: once
j_gene: TRBJ1-4
v_gene: TRBV5-1
CDR3aa: CASSFESGTNEKLFF

abundance: few
j_gene: TRBJ2-5
v_gene: TRBV6-5
CDR3aa: CASSSTGARTSGQETQYF

abundance: NA
j_gene: TRBJ2-1
v_gene: TRBV20-1
CDR3aa: CSAGEPGLVDNEQFF

abundance: NA
j_gene: TRBJ2-5
v_gene: TRBV29-1
CDR3aa: CSVEDRGSGSGAETQYF

abundance: NA
j_gene: TRBJ2-1
v_gene: TRBV18
CDR3aa: CASSRGRYYNKQFF

abundance: NA
j_gene: TRBJ1-2
v_gene: TRBV4-3
CDR3aa: CASSQSGPGWNGYTF

abundance: NA
j_gene: TRBJ2-1
v_gene: TRBV29-1
CDR3aa: CSVGDQARPEQFF

abundance: few
j_gene: TRBJ2-7
v_gene: TRBV20-1
CDR3aa: CSARERGPIYEQYF

abundance: few
j_gene: TRBJ2-7
v_gene: TRBV11-2
CDR3aa: CASTIGTSGRGEQYF

abundance: NA
j_gene: TRBJ2-5
v_gene: TRBV27
CDR3aa: CASRRTSGQETQYF

abundance: NA
j_gene: NA
v_gene: TRBV7-9
CDR3aa: CASSTRKQETQYF

abundance: NA
j_gene: TRBJ2-1
v_gene: TRBV18
CDR3aa: CASSPGLAREGEQFF

abundance: NA
j_gene: TRBJ2-7
v_gene: TRBV6-5
CDR3aa: CASRPRVGQAYEQYF

abundance: few
j_gene: TRBJ2-1
v_gene: TRBV15
CDR3aa: CATSPLAGGYNEQFF

abundance: NA
j_gene: TRBJ1-2
v_gene: TRBV4-2
CDR3aa: CASSQDPGREGYTF

abundance: few
j_gene: TRBJ2-4
v_gene: TRBV28
CDR3aa: CASSRAWGGLAKNIQYF

abundance: NA
j_gene: TRBJ2-3
v_gene: TRBV7-2
CDR3aa: CASSLSGASGNPDTQYF

abundance: NA
j_gene: TRBJ1-5
v_gene: TRBV2
CDR3aa: CASSEQEGYQPQHF

abundance: few
j_gene: TRBJ2-5
v_gene: TRBV6-2/TRBV6-3
CDR3aa: CASSRSGGSRETQYF